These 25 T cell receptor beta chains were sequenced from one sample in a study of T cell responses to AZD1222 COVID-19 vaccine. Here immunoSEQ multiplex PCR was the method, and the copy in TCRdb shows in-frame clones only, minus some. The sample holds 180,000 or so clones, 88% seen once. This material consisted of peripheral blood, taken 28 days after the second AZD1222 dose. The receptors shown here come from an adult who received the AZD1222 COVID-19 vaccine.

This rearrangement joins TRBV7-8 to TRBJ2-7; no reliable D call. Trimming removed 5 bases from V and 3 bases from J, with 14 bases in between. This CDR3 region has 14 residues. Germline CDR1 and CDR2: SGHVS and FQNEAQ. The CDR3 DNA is TGTGCCAGCAGCATACGCGCCATGGGCTACGAGCAGTACTTC. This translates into CASSIRAMGYEQYF.

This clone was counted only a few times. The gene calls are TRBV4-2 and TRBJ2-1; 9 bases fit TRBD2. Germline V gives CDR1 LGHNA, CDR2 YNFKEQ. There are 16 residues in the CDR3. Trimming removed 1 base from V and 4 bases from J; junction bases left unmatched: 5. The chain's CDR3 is CASSQGASGAYNEQFF. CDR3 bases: TGTGCCAGCAGCCAAGGGGCTAGCGGGGCTTACAATGAGCAGTTCTTC.

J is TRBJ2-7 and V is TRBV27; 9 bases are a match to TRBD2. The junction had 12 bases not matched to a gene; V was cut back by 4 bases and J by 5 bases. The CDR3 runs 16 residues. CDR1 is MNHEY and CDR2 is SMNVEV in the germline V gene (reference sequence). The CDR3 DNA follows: TGTGCCAGCAGTTCGAGGGGTAGCGGGAGAACCCACGAGCAGTACTTC. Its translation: CASSSRGSGRTHEQYF.

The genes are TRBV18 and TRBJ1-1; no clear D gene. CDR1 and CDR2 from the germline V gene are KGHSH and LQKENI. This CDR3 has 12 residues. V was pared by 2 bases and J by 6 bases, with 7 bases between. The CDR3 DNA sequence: TGTGCCAGCTCACCAGGAAGCCCTGAAGCTTTCTTT. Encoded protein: CASSPGSPEAFF.

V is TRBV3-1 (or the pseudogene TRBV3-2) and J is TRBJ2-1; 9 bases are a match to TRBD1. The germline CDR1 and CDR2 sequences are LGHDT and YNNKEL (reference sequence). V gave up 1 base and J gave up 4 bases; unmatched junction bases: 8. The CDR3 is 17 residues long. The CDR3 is CASSQARRDREYNEQFF. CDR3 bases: TGTGCCAGCAGCCAAGCACGCCGGGACAGGGAATACAATGAGCAGTTCTTC.

CDR3 coding DNA: TGCGCCAGCAGCTTGGTGGAGACTAATGAAAAACTGTTTTTT. Protein: CASSLVETNEKLFF. V gene TRBV5-1 combines with J gene TRBJ1-4; no reliable D call. Germline CDR1 and CDR2: SGHRS and YFSETQ. There are 14 residues in the CDR3. V lost 0 bases, J lost 2 bases, and 5 bases lay in between.

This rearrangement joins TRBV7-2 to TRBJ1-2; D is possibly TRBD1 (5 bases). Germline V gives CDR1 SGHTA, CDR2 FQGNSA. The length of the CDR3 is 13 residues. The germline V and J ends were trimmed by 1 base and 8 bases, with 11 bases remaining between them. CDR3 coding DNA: TGTGCCAGCAGCTTAGATAAGTGGGACGGCTACACCTTC. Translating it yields CASSLDKWDGYTF. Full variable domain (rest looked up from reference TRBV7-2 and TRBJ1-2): GAGVSQSPSNKVTEKGKDVELRCDPISGHTALYWYRQSLGQGLEFLIYFQGNSAPDKSGLPSDRFSAERTGGSVSTLTIQRTQQEDSAVYLCASSLDKWDGYTFGSGTRLTVV.

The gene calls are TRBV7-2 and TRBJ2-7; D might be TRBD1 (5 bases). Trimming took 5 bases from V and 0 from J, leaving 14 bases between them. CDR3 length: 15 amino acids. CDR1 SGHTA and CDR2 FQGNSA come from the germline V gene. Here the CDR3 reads CASSNRQTFSYEQYF. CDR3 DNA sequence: TGTGCCAGCAGCAATCGACAGACGTTCTCCTACGAGCAGTACTTC.

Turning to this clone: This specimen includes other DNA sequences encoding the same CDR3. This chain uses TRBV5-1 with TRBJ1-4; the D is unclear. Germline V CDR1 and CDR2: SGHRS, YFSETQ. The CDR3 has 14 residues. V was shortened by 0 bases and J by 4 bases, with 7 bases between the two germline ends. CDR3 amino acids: CASSLDGLNEKLFF. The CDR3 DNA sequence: TGCGCCAGCAGCTTGGACGGACTTAATGAAAAACTGTTTTTT.

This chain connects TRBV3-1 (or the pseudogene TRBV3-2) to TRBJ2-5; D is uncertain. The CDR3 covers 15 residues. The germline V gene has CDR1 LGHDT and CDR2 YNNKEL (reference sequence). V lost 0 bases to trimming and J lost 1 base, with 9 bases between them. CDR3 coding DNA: TGTGCCAGCAGCCAAGAACGGGCCTTCCAAGAGACCCAGTACTTC. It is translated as CASSQERAFQETQYF.

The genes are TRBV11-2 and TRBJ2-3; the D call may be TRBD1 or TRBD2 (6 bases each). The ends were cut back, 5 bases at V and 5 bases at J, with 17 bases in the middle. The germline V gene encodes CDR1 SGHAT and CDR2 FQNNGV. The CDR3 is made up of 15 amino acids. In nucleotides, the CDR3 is TGTGCCAGCAGCCGGAGGGGGGCGTCCGGAGATACGCAGTATTTT. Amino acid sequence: CASSRRGASGDTQYF.

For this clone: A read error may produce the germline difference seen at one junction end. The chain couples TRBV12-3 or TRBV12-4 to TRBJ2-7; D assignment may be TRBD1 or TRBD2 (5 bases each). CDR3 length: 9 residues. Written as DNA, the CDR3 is TGTGCCAGCAACCGGGGCCCCCAGTTC. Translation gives CASNRGPQF.

CDR3 nucleotide sequence: TGTGCCAGCAGCCCCGGAGGACAGGGTTTAAGGGGAAACACCATATATTTT. This codes for CASSPGGQGLRGNTIYF. V usage is TRBV28 and J usage is TRBJ1-3; 8 bases are shared with TRBD1. V trimming: 6 bases; J trimming: 4 bases; junction bases outside the gene matches: 14. Germline assignment: CDR1 MDHEN and CDR2 SYDVKM. The CDR3 covers 17 residues.

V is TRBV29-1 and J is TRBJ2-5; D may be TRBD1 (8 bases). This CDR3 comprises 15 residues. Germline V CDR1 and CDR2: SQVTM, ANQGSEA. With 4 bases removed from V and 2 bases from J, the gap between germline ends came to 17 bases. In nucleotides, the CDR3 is TGCAGCGTTGCCCGAGCGGGACAGGCGCAAGAGACCCAGTACTTC. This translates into CSVARAGQAQETQYF.

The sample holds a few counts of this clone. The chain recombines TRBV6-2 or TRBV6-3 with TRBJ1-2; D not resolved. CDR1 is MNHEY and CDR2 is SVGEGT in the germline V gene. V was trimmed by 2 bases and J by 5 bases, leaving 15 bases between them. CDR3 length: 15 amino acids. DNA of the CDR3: TGTGCCAGCAGTTACGGTCCAGAACTTGCTTATGGCTACACCTTC. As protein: CASSYGPELAYGYTF.

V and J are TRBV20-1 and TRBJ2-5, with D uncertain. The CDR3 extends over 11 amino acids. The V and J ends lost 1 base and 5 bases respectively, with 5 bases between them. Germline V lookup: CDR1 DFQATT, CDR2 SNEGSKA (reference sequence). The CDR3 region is CSARVSETQYF. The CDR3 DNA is TGCAGTGCTAGAGTTAGTGAGACCCAGTACTTC.

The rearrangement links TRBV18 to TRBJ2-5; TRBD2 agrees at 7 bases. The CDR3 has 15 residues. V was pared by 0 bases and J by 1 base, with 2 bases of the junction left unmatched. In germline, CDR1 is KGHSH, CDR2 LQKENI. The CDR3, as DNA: TGTGCCAGCTCACCACCCGGGGGGATCCAAGAGACCCAGTACTTC. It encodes CASSPPGGIQETQYF.

CDR3: CASSRVRGRYSGNTIYF. In nucleotides, the CDR3 is TGTGCCAGCAGCCGAGTAAGGGGCCGGTACTCTGGAAACACCATATATTTT. The V and J genes are TRBV3-1 (or the pseudogene TRBV3-2) and TRBJ1-3; D may be TRBD1 (5 bases). Trimming removed 4 bases at V and 0 bases at J, with 16 bases between. The germline CDR1 and CDR2 sequences are LGHDT and YNNKEL (reference sequence). This CDR3 contains 17 residues.

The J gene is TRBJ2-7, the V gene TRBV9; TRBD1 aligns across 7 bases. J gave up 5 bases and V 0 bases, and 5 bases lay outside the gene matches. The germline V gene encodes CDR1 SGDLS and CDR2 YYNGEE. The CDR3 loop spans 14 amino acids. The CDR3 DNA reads TGTGCCAGCAGCGTAGATCACAGGGGTCACGAGCAGTACTTC. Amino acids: CASSVDHRGHEQYF.

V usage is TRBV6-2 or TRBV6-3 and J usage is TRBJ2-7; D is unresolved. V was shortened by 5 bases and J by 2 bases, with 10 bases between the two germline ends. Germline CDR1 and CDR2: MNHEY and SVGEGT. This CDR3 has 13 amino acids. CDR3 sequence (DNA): TGTGCCAGCAGTCCCGGGCCCCCCTACGAGCAGTACTTC. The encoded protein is CASSPGPPYEQYF.

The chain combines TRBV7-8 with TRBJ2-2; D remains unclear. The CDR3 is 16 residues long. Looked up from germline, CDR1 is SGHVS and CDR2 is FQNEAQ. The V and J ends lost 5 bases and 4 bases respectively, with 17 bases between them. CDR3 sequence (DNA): TGTGCCAGCAGCGCCGAATGGCGAACGACCACCGGGGAGCTGTTTTTT. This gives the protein CASSAEWRTTTGELFF.

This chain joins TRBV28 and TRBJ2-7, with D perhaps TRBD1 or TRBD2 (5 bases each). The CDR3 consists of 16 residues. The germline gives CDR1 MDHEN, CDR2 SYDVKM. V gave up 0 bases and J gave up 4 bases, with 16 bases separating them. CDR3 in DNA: TGTGCCAGCAGTTTATGGGGGGAGAACGGATGGTACGAGCAGTACTTC. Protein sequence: CASSLWGENGWYEQYF. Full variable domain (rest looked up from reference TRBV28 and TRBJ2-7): DVKVTQSSRYLVKRTGEKVFLECVQDMDHENMFWYRQDPGLGLRLIYFSYDVKMKEKGDIPEGYSVSREKKERFSLILESASTNQTSMYLCASSLWGENGWYEQYFGPGTRLTVT.

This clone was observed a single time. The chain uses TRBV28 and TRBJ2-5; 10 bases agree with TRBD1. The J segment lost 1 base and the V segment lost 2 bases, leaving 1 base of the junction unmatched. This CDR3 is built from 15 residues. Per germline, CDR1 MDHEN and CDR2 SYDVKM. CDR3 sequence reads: CASSLGTGAQETQYF. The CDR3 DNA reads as TGTGCCAGCAGTTTAGGGACAGGGGCCCAAGAGACCCAGTACTTC.

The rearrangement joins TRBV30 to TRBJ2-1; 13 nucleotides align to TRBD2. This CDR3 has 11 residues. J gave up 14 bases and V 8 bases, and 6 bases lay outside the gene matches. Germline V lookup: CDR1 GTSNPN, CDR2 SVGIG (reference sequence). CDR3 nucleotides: TGTGCCGGAGGACTAGCGGGAGACAAGTTCTTC. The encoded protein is CAGGLAGDKFF.

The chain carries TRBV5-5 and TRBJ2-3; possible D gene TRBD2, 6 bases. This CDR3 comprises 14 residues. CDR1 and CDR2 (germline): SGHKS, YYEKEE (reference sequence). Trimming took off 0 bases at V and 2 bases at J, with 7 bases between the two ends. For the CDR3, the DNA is TGTGCCAGCAGCTTGGGGAGGGCCACAGATACGCAGTATTTT. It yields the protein CASSLGRATDTQYF.